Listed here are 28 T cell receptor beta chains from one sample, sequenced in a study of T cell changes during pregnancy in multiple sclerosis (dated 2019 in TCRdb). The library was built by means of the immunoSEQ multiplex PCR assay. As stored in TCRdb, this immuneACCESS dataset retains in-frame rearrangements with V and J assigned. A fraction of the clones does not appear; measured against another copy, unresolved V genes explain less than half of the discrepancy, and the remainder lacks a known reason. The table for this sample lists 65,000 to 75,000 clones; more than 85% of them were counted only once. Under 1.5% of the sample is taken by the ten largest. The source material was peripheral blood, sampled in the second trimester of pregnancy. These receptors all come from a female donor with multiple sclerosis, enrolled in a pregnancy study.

The CDR3 protein is CASSPTRIGYKTGGYTF. The CDR3 nucleotides read TGTGCCAGCAGCCCTACTAGGATTGGGTATAAGACTGGTGGCTACACCTTC. This chain connects TRBV7-9 to TRBJ1-2; D not resolved. V gave up 5 bases and J gave up 7 bases, with 26 bases separating them. CDR3 length: 17 amino acids. Looked up from germline, CDR1 is SEHNR and CDR2 is FQNEAQ (reference sequence).

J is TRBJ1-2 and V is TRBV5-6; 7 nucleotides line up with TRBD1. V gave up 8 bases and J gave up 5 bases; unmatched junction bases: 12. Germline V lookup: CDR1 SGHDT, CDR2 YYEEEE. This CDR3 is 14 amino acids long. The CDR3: CARRRTGENYGYTF. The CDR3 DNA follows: TGTGCCAGGAGAAGGACAGGAGAAAATTATGGCTACACCTTC. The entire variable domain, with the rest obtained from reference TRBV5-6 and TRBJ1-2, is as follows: DAGVTQSPTHLIKTRGQQVTLRCSPKSGHDTVSWYQQALGQGPQFIFQYYEEEERQRGNFPDRFSGHQFPNYSSELNVNALLLGDSALYLCARRRTGENYGYTFGSGTRLTVV.

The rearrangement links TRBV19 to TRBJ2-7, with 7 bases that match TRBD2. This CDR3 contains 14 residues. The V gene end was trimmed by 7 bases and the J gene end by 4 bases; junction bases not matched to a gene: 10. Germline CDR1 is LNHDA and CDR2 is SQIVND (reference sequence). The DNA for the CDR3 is TGTGCCAGTATGAGGAGGGAGGGCCTGTACGAGCAGTACTTC. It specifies CASMRREGLYEQYF. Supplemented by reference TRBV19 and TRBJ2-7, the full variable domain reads DGGITQSPKYLFRKEGQNVTLSCEQNLNHDAMYWYRQDPGQGLRLIYYSQIVNDFQKGDIAEGYSVSREKKESFPLTVTSAQKNPTAFYLCASMRREGLYEQYFGPGTRLTVT.

CDR3 bases: TGTGCCAGCAGTTTTTCTAGTCCCAGCGTTAGCAATGAGCAGTTCTTC. It translates to CASSFSSPSVSNEQFF. The rearrangement uses TRBV6-5 and TRBJ2-1, with no clear D. The germline gives CDR1 MNHEY, CDR2 SVGAGI. This CDR3 region has 16 residues. V dropped 4 bases and J dropped 6 bases, with 19 bases sitting between them.

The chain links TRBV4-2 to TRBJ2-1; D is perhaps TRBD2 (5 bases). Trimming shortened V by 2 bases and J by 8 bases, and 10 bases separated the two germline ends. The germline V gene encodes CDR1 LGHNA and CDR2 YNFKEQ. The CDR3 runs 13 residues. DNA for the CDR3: TGTGCCAGCAGCCAAACTCTCGGGGATGAGCAGTTCTTC. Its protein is CASSQTLGDEQFF.

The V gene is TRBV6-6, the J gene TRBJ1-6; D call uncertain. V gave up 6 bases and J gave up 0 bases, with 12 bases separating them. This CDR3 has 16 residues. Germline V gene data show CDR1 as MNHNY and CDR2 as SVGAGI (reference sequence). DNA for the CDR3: TGTGCCAGCAGGCCCCCCGACACCTCCTATAATTCACCCCTCCACTTT. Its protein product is CASRPPDTSYNSPLHF.

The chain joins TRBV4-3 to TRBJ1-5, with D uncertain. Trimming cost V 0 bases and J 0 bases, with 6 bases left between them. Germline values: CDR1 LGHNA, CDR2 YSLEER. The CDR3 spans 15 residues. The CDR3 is CASSQDRSSNQPQHF. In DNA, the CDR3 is TGCGCCAGCAGCCAAGATAGGAGTAGCAATCAGCCCCAGCATTTT.

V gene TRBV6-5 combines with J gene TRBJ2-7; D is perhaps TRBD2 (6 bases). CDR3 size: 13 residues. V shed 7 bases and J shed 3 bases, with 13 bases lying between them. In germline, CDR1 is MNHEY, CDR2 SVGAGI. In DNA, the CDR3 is TGTGCCAGCATACCATTGGGGGGCTACGAGCAGTACTTC. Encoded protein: CASIPLGGYEQYF.

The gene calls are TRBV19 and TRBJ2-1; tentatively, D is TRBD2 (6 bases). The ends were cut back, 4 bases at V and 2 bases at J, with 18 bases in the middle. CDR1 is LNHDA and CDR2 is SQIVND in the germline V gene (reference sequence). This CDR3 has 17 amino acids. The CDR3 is CASSTLLRRGPYNEQFF. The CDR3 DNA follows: TGTGCCAGTAGTACTCTCTTAAGGCGGGGTCCCTACAATGAGCAGTTCTTC.

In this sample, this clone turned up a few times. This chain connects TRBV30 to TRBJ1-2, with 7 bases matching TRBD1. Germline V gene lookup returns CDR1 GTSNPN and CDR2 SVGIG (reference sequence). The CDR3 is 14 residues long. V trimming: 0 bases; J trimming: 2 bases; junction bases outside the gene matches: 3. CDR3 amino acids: CAWSVRRGNYGYTF. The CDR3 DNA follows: TGTGCCTGGAGTGTACGCAGGGGGAACTATGGCTACACCTTC. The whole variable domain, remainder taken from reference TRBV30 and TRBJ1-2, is SQTIHQWPATLVQPVGSPLSLECTVEGTSNPNLYWYRQAAGRGLQLLFYSVGIGQISSEVPQNLSASRPQDRQFILSSKKLLLSDSGFYLCAWSVRRGNYGYTFGSGTRLTVV.

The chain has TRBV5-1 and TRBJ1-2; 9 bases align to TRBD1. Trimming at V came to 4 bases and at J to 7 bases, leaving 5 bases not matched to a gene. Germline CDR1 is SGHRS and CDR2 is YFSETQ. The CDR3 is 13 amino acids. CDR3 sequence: CASSPGTGFGYTF. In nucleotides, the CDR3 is TGCGCCAGCAGCCCCGGGACAGGGTTTGGCTACACCTTC.

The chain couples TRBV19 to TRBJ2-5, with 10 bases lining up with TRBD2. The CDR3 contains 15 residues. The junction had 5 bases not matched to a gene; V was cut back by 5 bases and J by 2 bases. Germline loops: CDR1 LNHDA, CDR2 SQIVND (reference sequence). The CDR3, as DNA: TGTGCCAGTAGTGGACTAGCGGAACTACAAGAGACCCAGTACTTC. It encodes CASSGLAELQETQYF. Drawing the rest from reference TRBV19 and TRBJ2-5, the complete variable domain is DGGITQSPKYLFRKEGQNVTLSCEQNLNHDAMYWYRQDPGQGLRLIYYSQIVNDFQKGDIAEGYSVSREKKESFPLTVTSAQKNPTAFYLCASSGLAELQETQYFGPGTRLLVL.

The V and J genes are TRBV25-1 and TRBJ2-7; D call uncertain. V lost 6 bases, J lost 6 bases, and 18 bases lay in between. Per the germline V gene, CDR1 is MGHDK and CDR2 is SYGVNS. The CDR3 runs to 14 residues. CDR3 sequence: CASSPDTSTSEQYF. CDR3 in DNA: TGTGCCAGCAGCCCAGACACGTCGACCTCCGAGCAGTACTTC.

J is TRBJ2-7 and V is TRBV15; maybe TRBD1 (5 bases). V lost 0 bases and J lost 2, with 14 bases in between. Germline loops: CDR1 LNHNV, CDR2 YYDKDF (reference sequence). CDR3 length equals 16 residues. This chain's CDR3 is CATSRDGAGFPYEQYF. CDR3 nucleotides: TGTGCCACCAGCAGAGATGGGGCAGGTTTCCCCTACGAGCAGTACTTC.

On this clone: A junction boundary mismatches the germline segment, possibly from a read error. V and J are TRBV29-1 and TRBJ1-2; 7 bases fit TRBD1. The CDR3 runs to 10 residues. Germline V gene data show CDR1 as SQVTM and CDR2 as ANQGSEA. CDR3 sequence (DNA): TGCAGCGTTGTAGATCAGGGGGTGGCCTTC. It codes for CSVVDQGVAF.

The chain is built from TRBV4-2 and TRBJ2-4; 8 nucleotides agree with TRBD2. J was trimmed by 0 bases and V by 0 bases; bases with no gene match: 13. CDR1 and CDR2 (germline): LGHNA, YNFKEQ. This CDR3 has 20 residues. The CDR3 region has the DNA TGTGCCAGCAGCCAAGAGAGTCTAGCGGGCCTTAGTTTAGCCAAAAACATTCAGTACTTC. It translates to CASSQESLAGLSLAKNIQYF.

CDR3 sequence (DNA): TGTGCCAGCAGCTCGGAGGGGGGGCCCAACAATGAGCAGTTCTTC. It yields the protein CASSSEGGPNNEQFF. V usage is TRBV9 and J usage is TRBJ2-1, with a possible D match to TRBD2 (7 bases). The germline V gene has CDR1 SGDLS and CDR2 YYNGEE. The CDR3 length is 15 residues. Trimming cost V 4 bases and J 5 bases, with 16 bases left between them.

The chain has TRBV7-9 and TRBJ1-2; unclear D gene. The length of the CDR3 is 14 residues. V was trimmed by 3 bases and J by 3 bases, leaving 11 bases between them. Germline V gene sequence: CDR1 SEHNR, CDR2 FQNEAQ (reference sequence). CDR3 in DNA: TGTGCCAGCAGCTTTCCGGGATTGGACTATGGCTACACCTTC. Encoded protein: CASSFPGLDYGYTF.

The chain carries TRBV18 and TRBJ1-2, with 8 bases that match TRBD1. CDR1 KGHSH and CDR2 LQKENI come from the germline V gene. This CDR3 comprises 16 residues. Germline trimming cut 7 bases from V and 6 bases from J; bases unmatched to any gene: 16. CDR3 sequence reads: CASYTAQGARGDGYTF. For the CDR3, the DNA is TGTGCCAGCTACACCGCTCAGGGGGCGAGAGGCGATGGCTACACCTTC.

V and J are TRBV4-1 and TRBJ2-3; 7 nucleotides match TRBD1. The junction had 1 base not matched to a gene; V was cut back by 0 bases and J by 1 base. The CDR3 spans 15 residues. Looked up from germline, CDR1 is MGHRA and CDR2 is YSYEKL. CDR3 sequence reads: CASSQDDRGTDTQYF. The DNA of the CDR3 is TGCGCCAGCAGCCAAGATGACAGGGGCACAGATACGCAGTATTTT.

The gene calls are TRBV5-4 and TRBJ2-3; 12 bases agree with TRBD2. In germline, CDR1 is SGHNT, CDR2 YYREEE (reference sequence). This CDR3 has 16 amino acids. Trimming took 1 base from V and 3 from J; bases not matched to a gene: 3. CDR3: CASSLRLAGDTDTQYF. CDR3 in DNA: TGTGCCAGCAGCTTGAGACTAGCGGGAGATACAGATACGCAGTATTTT. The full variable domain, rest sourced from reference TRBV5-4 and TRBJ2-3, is ETGVTQSPTHLIKTRGQQVTLRCSSQSGHNTVSWYQQALGQGPQFIFQYYREEENGRGNFPPRFSGLQFPNYSSELNVNALELDDSALYLCASSLRLAGDTDTQYFGPGTRLTVL.

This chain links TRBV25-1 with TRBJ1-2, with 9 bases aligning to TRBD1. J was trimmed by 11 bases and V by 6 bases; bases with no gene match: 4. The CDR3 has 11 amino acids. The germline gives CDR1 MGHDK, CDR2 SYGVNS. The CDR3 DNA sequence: TGTGCCAGCAGGGACAGGGGCCCTTACACCTTC. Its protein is CASRDRGPYTF.

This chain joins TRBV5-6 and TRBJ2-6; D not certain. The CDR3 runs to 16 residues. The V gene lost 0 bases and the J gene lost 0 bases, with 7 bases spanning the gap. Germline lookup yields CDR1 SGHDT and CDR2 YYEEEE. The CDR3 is CASSLDPNSGANVLTF. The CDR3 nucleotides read TGTGCCAGCAGCTTGGACCCTAACTCTGGGGCCAACGTCCTGACTTTC. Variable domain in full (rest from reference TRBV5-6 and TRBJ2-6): DAGVTQSPTHLIKTRGQQVTLRCSPKSGHDTVSWYQQALGQGPQFIFQYYEEEERQRGNFPDRFSGHQFPNYSSELNVNALLLGDSALYLCASSLDPNSGANVLTFGAGSRLTVL.

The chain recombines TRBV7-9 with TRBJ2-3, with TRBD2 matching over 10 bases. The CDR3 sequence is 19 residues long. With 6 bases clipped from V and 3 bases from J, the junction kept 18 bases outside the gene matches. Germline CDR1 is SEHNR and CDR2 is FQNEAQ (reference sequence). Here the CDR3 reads CASRGGLRSSGGITDTQYF. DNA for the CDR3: TGTGCCAGCAGAGGAGGGCTTAGAAGTAGCGGGGGGATAACAGATACGCAGTATTTT.

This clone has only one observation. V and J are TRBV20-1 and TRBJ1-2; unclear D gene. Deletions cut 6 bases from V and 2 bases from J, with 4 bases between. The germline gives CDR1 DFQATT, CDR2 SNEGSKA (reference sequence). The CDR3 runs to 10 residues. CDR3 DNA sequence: TGCAGTGCCCCAAACTATGGCTACACCTTC. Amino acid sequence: CSAPNYGYTF.

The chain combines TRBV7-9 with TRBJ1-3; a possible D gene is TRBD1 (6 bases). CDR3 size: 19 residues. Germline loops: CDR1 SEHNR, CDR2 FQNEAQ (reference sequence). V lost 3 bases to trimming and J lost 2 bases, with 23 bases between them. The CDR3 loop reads CASSFVSHEGVNPGNTIYF. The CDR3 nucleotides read TGTGCCAGCAGCTTTGTTTCACATGAGGGGGTGAACCCTGGAAACACCATATATTTT.

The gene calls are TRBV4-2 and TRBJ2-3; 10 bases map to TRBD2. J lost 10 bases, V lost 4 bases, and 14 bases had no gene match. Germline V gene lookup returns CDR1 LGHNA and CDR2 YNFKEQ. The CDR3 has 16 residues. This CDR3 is CASSRRSGTSEGAQYF. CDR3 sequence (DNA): TGTGCCAGCAGCCGGAGATCCGGGACTAGCGAGGGTGCGCAGTATTTT.

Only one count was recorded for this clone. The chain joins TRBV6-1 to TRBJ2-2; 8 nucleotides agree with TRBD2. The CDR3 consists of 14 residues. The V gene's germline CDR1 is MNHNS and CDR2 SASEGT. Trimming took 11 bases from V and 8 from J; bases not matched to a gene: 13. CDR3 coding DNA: TGTGCCTTGTCTCCCAGCGGGAGTCGTGGGGAGCTGTTTTTT. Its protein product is CALSPSGSRGELFF.